This T cell receptor beta chain came from a study of T cell repertoires and HLA-DP antigens. Whole-study context: One stimulator alloantigen differed from self by one groove amino acid; the other by ten. The donors, ranging 18-to-29 to 60-to-69 years, included a couple of males and one female.

There are 13 residues in the CDR3. Germline V CDR1 and CDR2: MNHEY, SVGAGI. Trimming removed 8 bases at V and 1 base at J, with 12 bases between. Regarding this clone: Its cognate antigen is unknown.

Primers targeted 54 TRBV and 13 TRBJ segments. The method was immunoSEQ multiplex PCR; TCRdb's version includes in-frame clones alone and lacks a portion of them. This table has approximately 90,000 clones, about nine tenths appearing once. The source is a man aged 50 to 59 in good health and CMV-seronegative. The specimen was CD4+ T cells from PBMCs. The chain carries TRBV6-5 and TRBJ2-7; D unresolved. The CDR3 sequence: CASCLDRSYEQYF. In DNA, the CDR3 is TGTGCCAGCTGCCTTGACCGATCCTACGAGCAGTACTTC.